This TCR beta chain is from a study of cytomegalovirus exposure and HLA in healthy donors. Study in general: The platform used for the approximately 120 validation repertoires matched that of the approximately 670 first-cohort repertoires, a later analysis reported. Study results and caveats: It was found in a later analysis that first-cohort TCR clusters tended to co-occur in the 90 to 150 validation repertoires.

Comment on this clone: Its antigen remains unidentified.

Using immunoSEQ multiplex PCR, the repertoire was profiled, and TCRdb retains in-frame clones only, with some absent. The sample has 95,000 to 150,000 clones, approximately 81% seen once. From germline, CDR1 is SGHRS and CDR2 YFSETQ. The ends lost 4 bases at V and 2 bases at J; junction bases unmatched: 3. The CDR3 has 16 amino acids. The donors were part of the validation cohort, which consisted of under 150 subjects and was separate from the first cohort of 600 to 850 subjects. The TCR sequence derives from a woman in her twenties or thirties in good health and CMV-seronegative. Sequences were obtained from PBMCs. This sequence joins TRBV5-1 and TRBJ2-1, with 13 bases lining up with TRBD2. In nucleotides, the CDR3 is TGCGCCAGCAGCCCACTAGCGGGGGGGCCCTACAATGAGCAGTTCTTC. This codes for CASSPLAGGPYNEQFF.